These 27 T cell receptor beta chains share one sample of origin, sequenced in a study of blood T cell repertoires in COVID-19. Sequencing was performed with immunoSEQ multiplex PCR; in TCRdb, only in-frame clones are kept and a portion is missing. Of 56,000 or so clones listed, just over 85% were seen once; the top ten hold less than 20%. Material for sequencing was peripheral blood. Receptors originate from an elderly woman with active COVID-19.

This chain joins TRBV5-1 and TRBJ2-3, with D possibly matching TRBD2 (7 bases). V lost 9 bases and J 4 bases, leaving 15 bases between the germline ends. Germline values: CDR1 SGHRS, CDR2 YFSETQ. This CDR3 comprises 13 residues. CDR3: CATGGGGSDTQYF. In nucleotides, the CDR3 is TGCGCCACCGGAGGGGGGGGATCAGATACGCAGTATTTT.

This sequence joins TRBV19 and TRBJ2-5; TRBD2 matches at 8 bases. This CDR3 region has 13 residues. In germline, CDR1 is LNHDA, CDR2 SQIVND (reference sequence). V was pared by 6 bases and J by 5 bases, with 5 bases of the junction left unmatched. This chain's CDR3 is CASSGGAHETQYF. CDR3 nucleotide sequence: TGTGCCAGTAGCGGGGGGGCTCATGAGACCCAGTACTTC.

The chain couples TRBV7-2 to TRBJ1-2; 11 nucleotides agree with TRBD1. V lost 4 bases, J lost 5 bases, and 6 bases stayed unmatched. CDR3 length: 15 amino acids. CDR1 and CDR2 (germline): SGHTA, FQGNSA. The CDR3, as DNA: TGTGCCAGCAGCTCGGGACAGGGGGATGGGTATGGCTACACCTTC. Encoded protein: CASSSGQGDGYGYTF.

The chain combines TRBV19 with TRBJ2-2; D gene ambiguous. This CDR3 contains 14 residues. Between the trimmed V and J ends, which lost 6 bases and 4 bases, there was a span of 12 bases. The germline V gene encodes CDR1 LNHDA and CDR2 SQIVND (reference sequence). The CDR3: CASSLSYGTGELFF. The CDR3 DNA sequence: TGTGCCAGTAGCCTCTCCTATGGCACCGGGGAGCTGTTTTTT. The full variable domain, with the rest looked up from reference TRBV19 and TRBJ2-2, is DGGITQSPKYLFRKEGQNVTLSCEQNLNHDAMYWYRQDPGQGLRLIYYSQIVNDFQKGDIAEGYSVSREKKESFPLTVTSAQKNPTAFYLCASSLSYGTGELFFGEGSRLTVL.

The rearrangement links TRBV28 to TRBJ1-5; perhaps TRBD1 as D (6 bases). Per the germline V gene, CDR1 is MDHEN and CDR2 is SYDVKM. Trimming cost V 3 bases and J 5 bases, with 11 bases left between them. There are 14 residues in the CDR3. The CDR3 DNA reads TGTGCCAGCAGTTTTCAACAGGGTCATCAGCCCCAGCATTTT. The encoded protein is CASSFQQGHQPQHF.

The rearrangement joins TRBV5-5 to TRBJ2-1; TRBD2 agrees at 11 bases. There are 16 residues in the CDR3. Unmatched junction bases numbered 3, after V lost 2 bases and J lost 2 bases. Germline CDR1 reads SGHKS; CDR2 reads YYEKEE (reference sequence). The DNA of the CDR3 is TGTGCCAGCAGCTTTAGACTAGCGGGGACCTACAATGAGCAGTTCTTC. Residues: CASSFRLAGTYNEQFF.

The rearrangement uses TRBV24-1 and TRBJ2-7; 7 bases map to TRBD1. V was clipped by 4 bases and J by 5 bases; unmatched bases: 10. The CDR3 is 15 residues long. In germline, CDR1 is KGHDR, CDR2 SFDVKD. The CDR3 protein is CATSERTGDTNEQYF. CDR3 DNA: TGTGCCACCAGTGAACGAACAGGGGACACAAACGAGCAGTACTTC.

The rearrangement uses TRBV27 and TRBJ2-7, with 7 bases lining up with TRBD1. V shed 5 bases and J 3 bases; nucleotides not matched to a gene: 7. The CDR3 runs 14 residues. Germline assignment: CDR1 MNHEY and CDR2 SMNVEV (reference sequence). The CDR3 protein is CASSRNRDSYEQYF. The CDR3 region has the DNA TGTGCCAGCAGTCGAAACCGGGACAGCTACGAGCAGTACTTC.

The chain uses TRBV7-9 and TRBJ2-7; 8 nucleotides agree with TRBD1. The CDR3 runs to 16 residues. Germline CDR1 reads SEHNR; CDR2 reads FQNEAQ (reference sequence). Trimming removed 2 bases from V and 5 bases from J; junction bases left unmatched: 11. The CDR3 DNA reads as TGTGCCAGCAGCTTATGGGGACAGGCCCCTGTAAACGAGCAGTACTTC. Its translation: CASSLWGQAPVNEQYF.

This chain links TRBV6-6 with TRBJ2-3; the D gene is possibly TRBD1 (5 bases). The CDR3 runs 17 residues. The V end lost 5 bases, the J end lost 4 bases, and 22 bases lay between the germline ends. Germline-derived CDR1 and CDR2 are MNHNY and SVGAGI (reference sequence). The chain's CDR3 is CASSRTLSSVGADTQYF. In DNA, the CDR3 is TGTGCCAGCAGTCGGACCCTTAGCTCCGTAGGGGCAGATACGCAGTATTTT.

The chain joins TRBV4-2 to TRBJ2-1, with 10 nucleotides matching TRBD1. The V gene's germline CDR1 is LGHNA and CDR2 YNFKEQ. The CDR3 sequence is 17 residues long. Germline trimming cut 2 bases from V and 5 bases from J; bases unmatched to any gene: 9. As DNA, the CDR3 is TGTGCCAGCAGCCAACGGGTTGGGGACAGGGGTGACAATGAGCAGTTCTTC. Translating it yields CASSQRVGDRGDNEQFF.

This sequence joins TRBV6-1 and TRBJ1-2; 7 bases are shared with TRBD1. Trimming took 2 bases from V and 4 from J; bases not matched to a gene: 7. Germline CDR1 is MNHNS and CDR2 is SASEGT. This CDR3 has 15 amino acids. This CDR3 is CASSEPGQTLYGYTF. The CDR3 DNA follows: TGTGCCAGCAGTGAACCGGGACAGACCCTCTATGGCTACACCTTC.

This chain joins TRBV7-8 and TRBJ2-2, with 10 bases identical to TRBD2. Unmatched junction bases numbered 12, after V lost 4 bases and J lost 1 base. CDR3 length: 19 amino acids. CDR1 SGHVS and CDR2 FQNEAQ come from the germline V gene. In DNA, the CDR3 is TGTGCCAGCAGCTCGCCCATCCCAAAGCGGGGGGGGAACACCGGGGAGCTGTTTTTT. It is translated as CASSSPIPKRGGNTGELFF.

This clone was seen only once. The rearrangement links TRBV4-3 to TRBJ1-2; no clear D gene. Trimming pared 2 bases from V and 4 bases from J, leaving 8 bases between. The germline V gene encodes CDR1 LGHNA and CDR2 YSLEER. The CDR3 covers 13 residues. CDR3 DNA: TGCGCCAGCAGCCAACAGGTCTCCTATGGCTACACCTTC. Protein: CASSQQVSYGYTF.

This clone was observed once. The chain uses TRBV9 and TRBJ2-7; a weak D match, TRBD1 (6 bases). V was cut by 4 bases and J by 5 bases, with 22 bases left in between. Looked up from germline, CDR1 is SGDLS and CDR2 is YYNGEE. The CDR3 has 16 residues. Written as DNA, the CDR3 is TGTGCCAGCAGCCCACAGGGAATTTGGGATAGGGACGAGCAGTACTTC. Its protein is CASSPQGIWDRDEQYF.

The CDR3 is CASKLGGQETQYF. In nucleotides, the CDR3 is TGTGCTAGTAAACTGGGGGGGCAAGAGACCCAGTACTTC. This rearrangement joins TRBV12-5 to TRBJ2-5; 7 nucleotides match TRBD2. The V gene end was trimmed by 8 bases and the J gene end by 2 bases; junction bases not matched to a gene: 5. There are 13 residues in the CDR3. Germline V lookup: CDR1 LGHNT, CDR2 FRNRAP.

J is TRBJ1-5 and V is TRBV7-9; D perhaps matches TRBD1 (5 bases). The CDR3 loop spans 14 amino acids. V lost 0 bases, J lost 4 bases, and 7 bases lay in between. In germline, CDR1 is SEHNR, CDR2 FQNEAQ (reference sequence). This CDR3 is CASSLAGGNQPQHF. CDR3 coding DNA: TGTGCCAGCAGCTTAGCCGGGGGAAATCAGCCCCAGCATTTT.

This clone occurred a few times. CDR3 sequence reads: CASGSNRSGQPQHF. Here the CDR3 DNA reads TGTGCCAGTGGATCAAACAGGTCCGGACAGCCCCAGCATTTT. V gene TRBV19 combines with J gene TRBJ1-5; perhaps TRBD1 as D (5 bases). Germline CDR1 LNHDA, CDR2 SQIVND (reference sequence). The CDR3 is made up of 14 amino acids. The V end was cut by 8 bases, the J end by 7 bases, with 18 bases between.

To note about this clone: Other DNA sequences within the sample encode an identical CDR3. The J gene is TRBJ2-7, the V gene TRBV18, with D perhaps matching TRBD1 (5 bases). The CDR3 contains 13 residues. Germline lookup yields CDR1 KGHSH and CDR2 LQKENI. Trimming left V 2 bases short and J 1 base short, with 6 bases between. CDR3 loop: CASSPDSSYEQYF. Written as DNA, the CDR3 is TGTGCCAGCTCACCAGACAGTTCCTACGAGCAGTACTTC.

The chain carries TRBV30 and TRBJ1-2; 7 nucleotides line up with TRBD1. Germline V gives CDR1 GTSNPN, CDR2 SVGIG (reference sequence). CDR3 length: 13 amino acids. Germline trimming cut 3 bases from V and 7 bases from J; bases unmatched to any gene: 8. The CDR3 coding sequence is TGTGCCTGGAGCGAGGGACAGAGCTTTGGCTACACCTTC. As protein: CAWSEGQSFGYTF.

The CDR3 region has the DNA TGTGCCAGCAGCGTAGATAGCGGGGTGAGCTCCTACGAGCAGTACTTC. Translating it yields CASSVDSGVSSYEQYF. The gene calls are TRBV9 and TRBJ2-7, with 8 bases matching TRBD2. Per germline, CDR1 SGDLS and CDR2 YYNGEE. The CDR3 is 16 residues long. The trim removed 0 bases at V and 0 bases at J, leaving 5 bases unmatched.

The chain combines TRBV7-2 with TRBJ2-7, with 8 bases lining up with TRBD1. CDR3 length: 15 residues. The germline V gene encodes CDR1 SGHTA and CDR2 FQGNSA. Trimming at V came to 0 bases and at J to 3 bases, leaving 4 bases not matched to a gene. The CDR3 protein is CASSLAAGGGYEQYF. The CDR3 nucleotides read TGTGCCAGCAGCTTAGCCGCAGGGGGCGGCTACGAGCAGTACTTC.

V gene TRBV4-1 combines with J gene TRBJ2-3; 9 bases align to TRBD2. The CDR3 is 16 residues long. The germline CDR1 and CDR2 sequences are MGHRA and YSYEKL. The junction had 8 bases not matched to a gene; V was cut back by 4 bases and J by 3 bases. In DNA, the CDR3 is TGCGCCAGCAGCCGAAGCGGGGGGTACGGGACAGATACGCAGTATTTT. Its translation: CASSRSGGYGTDTQYF.

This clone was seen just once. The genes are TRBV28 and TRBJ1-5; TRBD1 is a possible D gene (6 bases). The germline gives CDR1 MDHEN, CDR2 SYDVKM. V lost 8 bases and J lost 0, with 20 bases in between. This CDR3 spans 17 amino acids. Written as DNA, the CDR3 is TGTGCCAGCTCCGGCGCAGGGGTGGGGTATAGCAATCAGCCCCAGCATTTT. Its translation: CASSGAGVGYSNQPQHF.

The CDR3 sequence: CATSDRGEQYF. CDR3 DNA sequence: TGTGCCACCAGTGACAGGGGGGAGCAGTACTTC. The chain links TRBV24-1 to TRBJ2-7, with 7 bases that match TRBD1. The V gene's germline CDR1 is KGHDR and CDR2 SFDVKD. V dropped 4 bases and J dropped 7; count of bases not matched to a gene: 0. This CDR3 region has 11 residues.

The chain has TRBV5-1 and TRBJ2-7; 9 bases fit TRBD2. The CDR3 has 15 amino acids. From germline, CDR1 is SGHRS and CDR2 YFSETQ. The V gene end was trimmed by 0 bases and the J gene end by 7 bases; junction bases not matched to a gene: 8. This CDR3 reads CASSLAGGGAREQYF. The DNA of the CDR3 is TGCGCCAGCAGCTTGGCTGGCGGGGGGGCGAGAGAGCAGTACTTC. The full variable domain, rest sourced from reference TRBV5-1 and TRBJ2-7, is KAGVTQTPRYLIKTRGQQVTLSCSPISGHRSVSWYQQTPGQGLQFLFEYFSETQRNKGNFPGRFSGRQFSNSRSEMNVSTLELGDSALYLCASSLAGGGAREQYFGPGTRLTVT.

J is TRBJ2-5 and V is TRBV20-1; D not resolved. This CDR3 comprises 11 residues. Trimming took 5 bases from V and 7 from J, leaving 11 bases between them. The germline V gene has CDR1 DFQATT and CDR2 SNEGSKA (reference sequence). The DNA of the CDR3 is TGCAGTGCTCCACTAATGGGGACCCAGTACTTC. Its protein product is CSAPLMGTQYF.